This is a list of T cell receptor beta chains from one sample in a study of cytomegalovirus exposure and HLA in healthy donors. This table comes from immunoSEQ multiplex PCR, and its TCRdb copy is limited to in-frame clones, with some not included. The sample has some 140,000 clones, over 60% seen once. Sequencing input: PBMCs. The receptor source for this set is a male donor in good health and CMV-seropositive. Each CDR3 is given with its conserved first and last residue. Each record gives: CDR3 DNA, CDR3 protein, J gene, D gene, V gene, clone size, CDR3 length. The D gene is left open where the match is weak. Clone size is shown for a subset of rows, as once, few, many or a class of expanded clone.

CDR3 DNA: TGCGCCAGCAGCCAAGAATCGTCGGCATCTGGAGCCGGGGAGCTGTTTTTT
CDR3 protein: CASSQESSASGAGELFF
J gene: TRBJ2-2
D gene: NA
V gene: TRBV4-3
clone size: NA
CDR3 length: 17

CDR3 DNA: TGTGCCATCTTAGGGCGGGACACAGATACGCAGTATTTT
CDR3 protein: CAILGRDTDTQYF
J gene: TRBJ2-3
D gene: NA
V gene: TRBV10-3
clone size: NA
CDR3 length: 13

CDR3 DNA: TGTGCCACCCGTATAGCGGGAGGGTCCTCAGATACGCAGTATTTT
CDR3 protein: CATRIAGGSSDTQYF
J gene: TRBJ2-3
D gene: TRBD2
V gene: TRBV19
clone size: NA
CDR3 length: 15

CDR3 DNA: TGCAGCGTGAGCGGGAGGGTGACAGATACGCAGTATTTT
CDR3 protein: CSVSGRVTDTQYF
J gene: TRBJ2-3
D gene: TRBD2
V gene: TRBV29-1
clone size: NA
CDR3 length: 13

CDR3 DNA: TGTGCCACCAGCAGAGATCTTCGGAGCAATGAGCAGTTCTTC
CDR3 protein: CATSRDLRSNEQFF
J gene: TRBJ2-1
D gene: NA
V gene: TRBV15
clone size: NA
CDR3 length: 14

CDR3 DNA: TGTGCCAGCAGCTTAGTACTAGCGGGGTGGAATGAGCAGTTCTTC
CDR3 protein: CASSLVLAGWNEQFF
J gene: TRBJ2-1
D gene: TRBD2
V gene: TRBV11-2
clone size: NA
CDR3 length: 15

CDR3 DNA: TGTGCCAGCAGTTCACAGGGTAGCAATGAGCAGTTCTTC
CDR3 protein: CASSSQGSNEQFF
J gene: TRBJ2-1
D gene: NA
V gene: TRBV11-3
clone size: NA
CDR3 length: 13

CDR3 DNA: TGTGCCAGCAGCCCGGACTTGGGGGGGTACGAGCAGTACTTC
CDR3 protein: CASSPDLGGYEQYF
J gene: TRBJ2-7
D gene: TRBD2
V gene: TRBV11-2
clone size: NA
CDR3 length: 14

CDR3 DNA: TGTGCCAGCAGTGAAGCGGGGGTTTACAGGGTCGTAGATGAAAAACTGTTTTTT
CDR3 protein: CASSEAGVYRVVDEKLFF
J gene: TRBJ1-4
D gene: NA
V gene: TRBV2
clone size: NA
CDR3 length: 18

CDR3 DNA: TGCGCCAGCAGCCTGGGGGCAGGGGTCCGAAATGAGCAGTTCTTC
CDR3 protein: CASSLGAGVRNEQFF
J gene: TRBJ2-1
D gene: NA
V gene: TRBV4-3
clone size: NA
CDR3 length: 15

CDR3 DNA: TGTGCCAGCAGTCACAGGGGAAGGAATCAGCCCCAGCATTTT
CDR3 protein: CASSHRGRNQPQHF
J gene: TRBJ1-5
D gene: TRBD1
V gene: TRBV27
clone size: NA
CDR3 length: 14

CDR3 DNA: TGCGCCAGCAGCAGAGGGACTCGGGGCAGCACAGATACGCAGTATTTT
CDR3 protein: CASSRGTRGSTDTQYF
J gene: TRBJ2-3
D gene: NA
V gene: TRBV5-1
clone size: NA
CDR3 length: 16

CDR3 DNA: TGTGCCAGCAGCTCCCTCCTACCTAGCGGGGGAAACACCGGGGAGCTGTTTTTT
CDR3 protein: CASSSLLPSGGNTGELFF
J gene: TRBJ2-2
D gene: TRBD2
V gene: TRBV13
clone size: NA
CDR3 length: 18

CDR3 DNA: TGTGCCTGGAGTGTTGGACAGTTCAATCAGCCCCAGCATTTT
CDR3 protein: CAWSVGQFNQPQHF
J gene: TRBJ1-5
D gene: NA
V gene: TRBV30
clone size: NA
CDR3 length: 14

CDR3 DNA: TGTGCTAGTGGTTCCCTATTAGGGCAGGGGTCTGGGGCCAACGTCCTGACTTTC
CDR3 protein: CASGSLLGQGSGANVLTF
J gene: TRBJ2-6
D gene: NA
V gene: TRBV12-5
clone size: NA
CDR3 length: 18

CDR3 DNA: TGTGCCTGGAGTGTAACGGGTGAGACCCAGTACTTC
CDR3 protein: CAWSVTGETQYF
J gene: TRBJ2-5
D gene: NA
V gene: TRBV30
clone size: NA
CDR3 length: 12

CDR3 DNA: TGCGCCAGCAGCCTAACCGGGATTTTTACCTACGAGCAGTACTTC
CDR3 protein: CASSLTGIFTYEQYF
J gene: TRBJ2-7
D gene: NA
V gene: TRBV4-1
clone size: NA
CDR3 length: 15

CDR3 DNA: TGCGCCAGCAGCCAAGATTCGGTACGGACTAGCGTGGTGTACGAGCAGTACTTC
CDR3 protein: CASSQDSVRTSVVYEQYF
J gene: TRBJ2-7
D gene: TRBD2
V gene: TRBV4-3
clone size: NA
CDR3 length: 18

CDR3 DNA: TGTGCCAGCAGTAAGGGATCTAGCGGGTTGGCCGGCGGGGAGCTGTTTTTT
CDR3 protein: CASSKGSSGLAGGELFF
J gene: TRBJ2-2
D gene: TRBD2
V gene: TRBV25-1
clone size: NA
CDR3 length: 17

CDR3 DNA: TGCGCCAGCAGCCTTGACAGGGGGCCGGGATATGAGCAGTTCTTC
CDR3 protein: CASSLDRGPGYEQFF
J gene: TRBJ2-1
D gene: TRBD1
V gene: TRBV4-3
clone size: NA
CDR3 length: 15

CDR3 DNA: TGTGCCAGCTCGTACCAGGGGACCCCCAACCAAGAGACCCAGTACTTC
CDR3 protein: CASSYQGTPNQETQYF
J gene: TRBJ2-5
D gene: NA
V gene: TRBV18
clone size: NA
CDR3 length: 16

CDR3 DNA: TGTGCCAGCAGCCTCTCCCGTGAGCAGTTCTTC
CDR3 protein: CASSLSREQFF
J gene: TRBJ2-1
D gene: NA
V gene: TRBV11-1
clone size: NA
CDR3 length: 11

CDR3 DNA: TGTGCCAGTAGTACCGTAGCGGGGACCTACAATGAGCAGTTCTTC
CDR3 protein: CASSTVAGTYNEQFF
J gene: TRBJ2-1
D gene: TRBD2
V gene: TRBV19
clone size: NA
CDR3 length: 15

CDR3 DNA: TGTGCCAGCAGCCCTTCGGGTGGGTTGTATCAGCCCCAGCATTTT
CDR3 protein: CASSPSGGLYQPQHF
J gene: TRBJ1-5
D gene: NA
V gene: TRBV5-5
clone size: NA
CDR3 length: 15

CDR3 DNA: TGTGCCAGCAGCTTAGGCCTCAGGGGAGGAAACACCATATATTTT
CDR3 protein: CASSLGLRGGNTIYF
J gene: TRBJ1-3
D gene: NA
V gene: TRBV13
clone size: NA
CDR3 length: 15

CDR3 DNA: TGTGCCAGCAGCCCGGATATAGGGACTAGCGGGAGCCAACTTTACAATGAGCAGTTCTTC
CDR3 protein: CASSPDIGTSGSQLYNEQFF
J gene: TRBJ2-1
D gene: TRBD2
V gene: TRBV14
clone size: NA
CDR3 length: 20

CDR3 DNA: TGTGCCTGGAGTGTCGGACTAGCGGGAAACAATGAGCAGTTCTTC
CDR3 protein: CAWSVGLAGNNEQFF
J gene: TRBJ2-1
D gene: TRBD2
V gene: TRBV30
clone size: NA
CDR3 length: 15

CDR3 DNA: TGTGCCAGCAGTTTAGGACTAGCGGGAGAGGTCTACGAGCAGTACTTC
CDR3 protein: CASSLGLAGEVYEQYF
J gene: TRBJ2-7
D gene: TRBD2
V gene: TRBV27
clone size: NA
CDR3 length: 16

CDR3 DNA: TGCGCCAGCAGCCAAGAGGACAGTGATTTCTACGAGCAGTACTTC
CDR3 protein: CASSQEDSDFYEQYF
J gene: TRBJ2-7
D gene: NA
V gene: TRBV4-1
clone size: NA
CDR3 length: 15

CDR3 DNA: TGTGCCAGTAGTGGGCCGACAGGGGATGACACTGAAGCTTTCTTT
CDR3 protein: CASSGPTGDDTEAFF
J gene: TRBJ1-1
D gene: TRBD1
V gene: TRBV19
clone size: NA
CDR3 length: 15

CDR3 DNA: TGTGCCACCTCAGCGGGGGTCTACAATGAGCAGTTCTTC
CDR3 protein: CATSAGVYNEQFF
J gene: TRBJ2-1
D gene: TRBD2
V gene: TRBV2
clone size: NA
CDR3 length: 13

CDR3 DNA: TGTGCCAGCAGCGTAGATGGGGCCCTAAGCTCTGGAAACACCATATATTTT
CDR3 protein: CASSVDGALSSGNTIYF
J gene: TRBJ1-3
D gene: NA
V gene: TRBV9
clone size: few
CDR3 length: 17

CDR3 DNA: TGTGCTAGCAGCTTCCGGCAAGGGGCCTCCTACGAGCAGTACTTC
CDR3 protein: CASSFRQGASYEQYF
J gene: TRBJ2-7
D gene: NA
V gene: TRBV7-7
clone size: once
CDR3 length: 15

CDR3 DNA: TGTGCCAGCAGCCGGATAGCTAGCGGGAGCCCCTATGAGCAGTTCTTC
CDR3 protein: CASSRIASGSPYEQFF
J gene: TRBJ2-1
D gene: TRBD2
V gene: TRBV7-9
clone size: NA
CDR3 length: 16

CDR3 DNA: TGTGCCAGCAGCTTAGTCTCGCTAGCGGGGCGCGCCGGGGAGCTGTTTTTT
CDR3 protein: CASSLVSLAGRAGELFF
J gene: TRBJ2-2
D gene: TRBD2
V gene: TRBV7-9
clone size: few
CDR3 length: 17

CDR3 DNA: TGTGCCAGTGGGACAGTCTACGAGCAGTACTTC
CDR3 protein: CASGTVYEQYF
J gene: TRBJ2-7
D gene: TRBD1
V gene: TRBV19
clone size: NA
CDR3 length: 11

CDR3 DNA: TGTGCCAGCAGTTTGGACAGGGGGTGGAATCAGCCCCAGCATTTT
CDR3 protein: CASSLDRGWNQPQHF
J gene: TRBJ1-5
D gene: TRBD1
V gene: TRBV19
clone size: NA
CDR3 length: 15

CDR3 DNA: TGTGCCAGCAGCGTAGCTTCTGTCAATGAGCAGTTCTTC
CDR3 protein: CASSVASVNEQFF
J gene: TRBJ2-1
D gene: NA
V gene: TRBV9
clone size: NA
CDR3 length: 13

CDR3 DNA: TGTGCCAGCAGCTTAGTTCCCCGGGACAGAGAGCAGTACTTC
CDR3 protein: CASSLVPRDREQYF
J gene: TRBJ2-7
D gene: TRBD1
V gene: TRBV7-9
clone size: NA
CDR3 length: 14

CDR3 DNA: TGTGCCAGCAGTGCACAGGGGCTGCCAACCTCACCCCTCCACTTT
CDR3 protein: CASSAQGLPTSPLHF
J gene: TRBJ1-6
D gene: TRBD1
V gene: TRBV2
clone size: NA
CDR3 length: 15

CDR3 DNA: TGTGCCAGTAACACAGGGGGACCAATCAGCTCCTACAATGAGCAGTTCTTC
CDR3 protein: CASNTGGPISSYNEQFF
J gene: TRBJ2-1
D gene: TRBD1
V gene: TRBV19
clone size: once
CDR3 length: 17

CDR3 DNA: TGTGCCACCACCTCCGCGACCGGGACTAGCGGACGATCTACCTCCTACGAGCAGTACTTC
CDR3 protein: CATTSATGTSGRSTSYEQYF
J gene: TRBJ2-7
D gene: TRBD2
V gene: TRBV27
clone size: NA
CDR3 length: 20